This TCR beta chain was sequenced in a study of radiotherapy plus CTLA-4 blockade in lung cancer. General observations from the study: Early blood T cell clone dynamics, with interferon-beta, were reported to best predict response. Once radiotherapy plus ipilimumab had been given, TCR clones derived from tumor expanded in blood.

With regard to this clone: Its antigen remains unknown.

It was focal radiation plus CTLA-4 blockade with ipilimumab that patients with chemo-refractory metastatic non-small-cell lung cancer received. Germline assignment: CDR1 LGHNA and CDR2 YSLEER. The CDR3 is 16 amino acids. Between the trimmed V and J ends, which lost 0 bases and 0 bases, there was a span of 11 bases. Sequencing was performed with immunoSEQ multiplex PCR; in TCRdb, only in-frame clones are kept and a portion is missing. Of about 51,000 clones listed, around 79% are singletons. The source material was peripheral blood, sampled from a patient treated with radiotherapy plus ipilimumab. The sequence derives from a human donor with non-small cell lung cancer who had a complete response to radiotherapy plus ipilimumab. The V gene is TRBV4-3, the J gene TRBJ1-2, with TRBD1 as a possible D gene (5 bases). CDR3 residues: CASSQDWGPTNYGYTF. CDR3 sequence (DNA): TGCGCCAGCAGCCAAGACTGGGGCCCTACTAACTATGGCTACACCTTC.